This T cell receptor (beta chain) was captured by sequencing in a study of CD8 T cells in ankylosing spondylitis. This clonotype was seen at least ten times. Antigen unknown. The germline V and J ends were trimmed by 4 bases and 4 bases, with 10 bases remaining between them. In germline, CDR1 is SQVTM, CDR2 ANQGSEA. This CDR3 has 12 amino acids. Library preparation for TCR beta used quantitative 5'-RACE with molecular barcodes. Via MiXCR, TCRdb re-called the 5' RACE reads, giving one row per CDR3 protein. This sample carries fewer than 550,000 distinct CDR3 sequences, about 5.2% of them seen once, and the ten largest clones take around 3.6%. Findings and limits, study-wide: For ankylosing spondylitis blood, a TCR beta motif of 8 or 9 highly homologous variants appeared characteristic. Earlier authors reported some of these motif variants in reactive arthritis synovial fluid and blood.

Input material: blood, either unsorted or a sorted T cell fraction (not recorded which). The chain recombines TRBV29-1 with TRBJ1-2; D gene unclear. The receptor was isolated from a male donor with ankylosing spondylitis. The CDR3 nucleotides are TGCAGCGTTGGGCCGGAAGCCTATGGCTACACCTTC. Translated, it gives CSVGPEAYGYTF.